This entry is about one T cell receptor beta chain. Its antigen is unknown. The length of the CDR3 is 14 residues. Germline CDR1 is LGHNT and CDR2 is FRNRAP. The V gene end was trimmed by 7 bases and the J gene end by 6 bases; junction bases not matched to a gene: 7. The data were obtained in a study of blood T cells in healthy people across ages. A second 7 to 11 cycle PCR used barcoded and J-beta primers. TCRdb reanalysed the 5' RACE reads using MiXCR and keeps one entry per CDR3 protein. The sample yields hundreds of thousands of distinct CDR3 sequences, under 70% seen once. Overall study results and limits: Roughly linearly, TCR beta diversity per million T cells fell as age increased.

The sample consisted of blood. The chain uses TRBV12-5 and TRBJ2-1, with 9 bases lining up with TRBD2. The sequence came from a man aged 55 to 70 in good health. The CDR3 loop is CASAARAGGNEQFF. For the CDR3, the DNA is TGTGCTAGTGCCGCCAGAGCGGGGGGCAATGAGCAGTTCTTC.